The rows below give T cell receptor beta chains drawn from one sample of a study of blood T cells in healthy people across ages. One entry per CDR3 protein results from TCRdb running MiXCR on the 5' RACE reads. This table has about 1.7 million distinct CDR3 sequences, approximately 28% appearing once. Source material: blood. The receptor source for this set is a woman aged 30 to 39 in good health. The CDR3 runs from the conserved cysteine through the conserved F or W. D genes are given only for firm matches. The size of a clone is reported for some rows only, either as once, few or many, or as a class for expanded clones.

CDR3aa: CASSLDSGRVVTGELFF; CDR3nt: TGTGCCAGCAGCTTGGATTCGGGCAGGGTGGTCACCGGGGAGCTGTTTTTT; v_gene: TRBV5-5; j_gene: TRBJ2-2; abundance: .; d_gene: .
CDR3aa: CSASDGGGPLNGYTF; CDR3nt: TGCAGTGCTAGTGACGGGGGCGGCCCTCTTAATGGCTACACCTTC; v_gene: TRBV20-1; j_gene: TRBJ1-2; abundance: few; d_gene: .
CDR3aa: CASSLGQGALGKQYF; CDR3nt: TGTGCCAGCAGCCTCGGACAGGGGGCTTTGGGTAAGCAGTACTTC; v_gene: TRBV28; j_gene: TRBJ2-7; abundance: few; d_gene: TRBD1
CDR3aa: CASSLAAGPRSGTQYF; CDR3nt: TGTGCCAGCAGCTTGGCCGCGGGACCCCGGTCGGGGACCCAGTACTTC; v_gene: TRBV5-6; j_gene: TRBJ2-5; abundance: many; d_gene: .
CDR3aa: CARSRGQRQETQYF; CDR3nt: TGCGCCCGCAGCAGAGGACAGAGACAAGAGACCCAGTACTTC; v_gene: TRBV5-1; j_gene: TRBJ2-5; abundance: .; d_gene: .
CDR3aa: CASRGTGSSGNTIYF; CDR3nt: TGTGCCAGCAGGGGAACTGGGTCCTCTGGAAACACCATATATTTT; v_gene: TRBV6-2/TRBV6-3; j_gene: TRBJ1-3; abundance: few; d_gene: .
CDR3aa: CSVELDRLALYEQYF; CDR3nt: TGCAGCGTTGAGTTGGACAGGCTGGCTCTCTACGAGCAGTACTTC; v_gene: TRBV29-1; j_gene: TRBJ2-7; abundance: many; d_gene: TRBD1
CDR3aa: CASSDLGLGSPLHF; CDR3nt: TGTGCCAGCAGTGATTTAGGGTTAGGTTCACCCCTCCACTTT; v_gene: TRBV12-3/TRBV12-4; j_gene: TRBJ1-6; abundance: few; d_gene: .
CDR3aa: CASSLVGVHEQYF; CDR3nt: TGTGCCAGCAGCTTAGTAGGGGTCCACGAGCAGTACTTC; v_gene: TRBV7-6; j_gene: TRBJ2-7; abundance: many; d_gene: .
CDR3aa: CASSPVGGGRTEAFF; CDR3nt: TGCGCCAGCAGCCCTGTGGGAGGGGGCAGAACTGAAGCTTTCTTT; v_gene: TRBV4-1; j_gene: TRBJ1-1; abundance: .; d_gene: TRBD1
CDR3aa: CASSPGQATYGYTF; CDR3nt: TGCGCCAGCAGCCCGGGACAGGCTACCTATGGCTACACCTTC; v_gene: TRBV5-1; j_gene: TRBJ1-2; abundance: many; d_gene: TRBD1
CDR3aa: CASSGSGGAINEQFF; CDR3nt: TGTGCCAGCAGTGGAAGCGGGGGGGCCATAAATGAGCAGTTCTTC; v_gene: TRBV2; j_gene: TRBJ2-1; abundance: .; d_gene: TRBD2
CDR3aa: CASSLAAGANTEAFF; CDR3nt: TGTGCCAGCAGCTTAGCTGCAGGGGCGAACACTGAAGCTTTCTTT; v_gene: TRBV7-9; j_gene: TRBJ1-1; abundance: many; d_gene: .
CDR3aa: CASSWGSYGYSPLHF; CDR3nt: TGCGCCAGCAGCTGGGGGTCCTACGGGTATTCACCCCTCCACTTT; v_gene: TRBV5-1; j_gene: TRBJ1-6; abundance: few; d_gene: .
CDR3aa: CASSSRDQPEQFF; CDR3nt: TGTGCCAGCAGCTCCCGGGATCAGCCGGAGCAGTTCTTC; v_gene: TRBV7-9; j_gene: TRBJ2-1; abundance: .; d_gene: .
CDR3aa: CSVAIGGAKETQYF; CDR3nt: TGCAGCGTGGCGATTGGGGGGGCGAAAGAGACCCAGTACTTC; v_gene: TRBV29-1; j_gene: TRBJ2-5; abundance: many; d_gene: .
CDR3aa: CASSIHSTGELFF; CDR3nt: TGTGCCAGCAGCATTCACAGCACCGGGGAGCTGTTTTTT; v_gene: TRBV7-2; j_gene: TRBJ2-2; abundance: few; d_gene: .
CDR3aa: CSGADYYEQYF; CDR3nt: TGCAGTGGTGCGGATTACTACGAGCAGTACTTC; v_gene: TRBV20-1; j_gene: TRBJ2-7; abundance: many; d_gene: .
CDR3aa: CASSQVDKPSSYEQYF; CDR3nt: TGCGCCAGCAGCCAAGTAGACAAGCCGAGCTCCTACGAGCAGTACTTC; v_gene: TRBV4-1; j_gene: TRBJ2-7; abundance: many; d_gene: .
CDR3aa: CASSEEGGTGGYTF; CDR3nt: TGTGCCAGCAGTGAAGAAGGGGGGACTGGTGGCTACACCTTC; v_gene: TRBV2; j_gene: TRBJ1-2; abundance: .; d_gene: .
CDR3aa: CASSSAGHGQYF; CDR3nt: TGTGCCAGCAGCTCGGCGGGTCACGGGCAGTACTTC; v_gene: TRBV5-6; j_gene: TRBJ2-7; abundance: .; d_gene: .
CDR3aa: CASSLFLYNSPLHF; CDR3nt: TGTGCCAGCAGCTTGTTCCTCTATAATTCACCCCTCCACTTT; v_gene: TRBV5-5; j_gene: TRBJ1-6; abundance: .; d_gene: .
CDR3aa: CASSLADRVADTQYF; CDR3nt: TGCGCCAGCAGCTTGGCTGACAGGGTAGCAGATACGCAGTATTTT; v_gene: TRBV5-1; j_gene: TRBJ2-3; abundance: .; d_gene: TRBD1
CDR3aa: CASSPSTGISGYTF; CDR3nt: TGTGCCAGCAGTCCTTCGACAGGGATCTCTGGCTACACCTTC; v_gene: TRBV12-3/TRBV12-4; j_gene: TRBJ1-2; abundance: .; d_gene: TRBD1
CDR3aa: CASSPGLARHTGELFF; CDR3nt: TGTGCCAGCTCGCCGGGACTAGCGAGACACACCGGGGAGCTGTTTTTT; v_gene: TRBV18; j_gene: TRBJ2-2; abundance: .; d_gene: TRBD2
CDR3aa: CASSDPSSGGEGTQYF; CDR3nt: TGTGCCAGCAGTGACCCTAGCAGCGGCGGGGAAGGGACCCAGTACTTC; v_gene: TRBV6-6; j_gene: TRBJ2-5; abundance: .; d_gene: .
CDR3aa: CASSPFRGTSGSRGTQETQYF; CDR3nt: TGTGCCAGCAGCCCCTTTCGCGGGACTAGCGGGAGTCGCGGGACCCAAGAGACCCAGTACTTC; v_gene: TRBV14; j_gene: TRBJ2-5; abundance: few; d_gene: TRBD2
CDR3aa: CASLGAVTYEQYF; CDR3nt: TGTGCCAGCCTGGGGGCAGTAACCTACGAGCAGTACTTC; v_gene: TRBV7-9; j_gene: TRBJ2-7; abundance: .; d_gene: .
CDR3aa: CASSFGTGKNEQYF; CDR3nt: TGTGCCAGCAGTTTTGGGACAGGGAAGAACGAGCAGTACTTC; v_gene: TRBV12-3/TRBV12-4; j_gene: TRBJ2-7; abundance: .; d_gene: TRBD1
CDR3aa: CASSIRHGYEQYF; CDR3nt: TGTGCCAGCAGTATTCGACACGGGTACGAGCAGTACTTC; v_gene: TRBV12-3/TRBV12-4; j_gene: TRBJ2-7; abundance: few; d_gene: .
CDR3aa: CSARFPWTTAAKNIQYF; CDR3nt: TGCAGTGCTAGGTTCCCGTGGACCACCGCGGCCAAAAACATTCAGTACTTC; v_gene: TRBV20-1; j_gene: TRBJ2-4; abundance: many; d_gene: .
CDR3aa: CSVVFGTSGYNEQFF; CDR3nt: TGCAGCGTCGTATTCGGGACTAGCGGCTACAATGAGCAGTTCTTC; v_gene: TRBV29-1; j_gene: TRBJ2-1; abundance: many; d_gene: TRBD2
CDR3aa: CASSLEGRNTGELFF; CDR3nt: TGCGCCAGCAGCTTGGAGGGGAGGAACACCGGGGAGCTGTTTTTT; v_gene: TRBV5-1; j_gene: TRBJ2-2; abundance: few; d_gene: .
CDR3aa: CASIQGQRVAFF; CDR3nt: TGTGCCAGCATTCAGGGCCAGCGAGTGGCTTTCTTT; v_gene: TRBV28; j_gene: TRBJ1-1; abundance: .; d_gene: .
CDR3aa: CASSLEGRSYGYTF; CDR3nt: TGCGCCAGCAGCTTGGAGGGCAGAAGCTATGGCTACACCTTC; v_gene: TRBV5-1; j_gene: TRBJ1-2; abundance: .; d_gene: .